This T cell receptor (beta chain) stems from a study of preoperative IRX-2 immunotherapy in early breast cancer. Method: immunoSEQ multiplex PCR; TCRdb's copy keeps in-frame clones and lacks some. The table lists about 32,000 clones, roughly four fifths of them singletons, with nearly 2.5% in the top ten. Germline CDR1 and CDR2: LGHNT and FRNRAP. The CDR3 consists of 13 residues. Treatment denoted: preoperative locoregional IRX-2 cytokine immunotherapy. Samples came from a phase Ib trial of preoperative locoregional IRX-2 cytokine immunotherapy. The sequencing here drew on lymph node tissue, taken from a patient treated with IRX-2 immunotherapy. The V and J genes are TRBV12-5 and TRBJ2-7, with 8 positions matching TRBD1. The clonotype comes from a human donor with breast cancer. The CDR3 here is CASSRGLRYEQYF. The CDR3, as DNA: TGTGCCAGCTCCAGGGGGCTCCGGTACGAGCAGTACTTC. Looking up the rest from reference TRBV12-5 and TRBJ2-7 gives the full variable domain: DARVTQTPRHKVTEMGQEVTMRCQPILGHNTVFWYRQTMMQGLELLAYFRNRAPLDDSGMPKDRFSAEMPDATLATLKIQPSEPRDSAVYFCASSRGLRYEQYFGPGTRLTVT.